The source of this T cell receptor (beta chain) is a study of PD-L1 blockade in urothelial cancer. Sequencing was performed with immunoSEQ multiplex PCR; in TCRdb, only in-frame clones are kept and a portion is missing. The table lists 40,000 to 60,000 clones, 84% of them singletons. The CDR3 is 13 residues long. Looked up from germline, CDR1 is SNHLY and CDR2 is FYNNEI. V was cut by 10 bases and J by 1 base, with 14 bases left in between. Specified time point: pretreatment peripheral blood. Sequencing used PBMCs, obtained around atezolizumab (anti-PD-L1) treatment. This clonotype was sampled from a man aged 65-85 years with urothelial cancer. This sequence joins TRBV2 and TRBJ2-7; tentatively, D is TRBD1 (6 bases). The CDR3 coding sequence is TGTGCCACCGCTCAGGGGCGATCCTACGAGCAGTACTTC. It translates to CATAQGRSYEQYF. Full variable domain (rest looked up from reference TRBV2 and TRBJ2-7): EPEVTQTPSHQVTQMGQEVILRCVPISNHLYFYWYRQILGQKVEFLVSFYNNEISEKSEIFDDQFSVERPDGSNFTLKIRSTKLEDSAMYFCATAQGRSYEQYFGPGTRLTVT.